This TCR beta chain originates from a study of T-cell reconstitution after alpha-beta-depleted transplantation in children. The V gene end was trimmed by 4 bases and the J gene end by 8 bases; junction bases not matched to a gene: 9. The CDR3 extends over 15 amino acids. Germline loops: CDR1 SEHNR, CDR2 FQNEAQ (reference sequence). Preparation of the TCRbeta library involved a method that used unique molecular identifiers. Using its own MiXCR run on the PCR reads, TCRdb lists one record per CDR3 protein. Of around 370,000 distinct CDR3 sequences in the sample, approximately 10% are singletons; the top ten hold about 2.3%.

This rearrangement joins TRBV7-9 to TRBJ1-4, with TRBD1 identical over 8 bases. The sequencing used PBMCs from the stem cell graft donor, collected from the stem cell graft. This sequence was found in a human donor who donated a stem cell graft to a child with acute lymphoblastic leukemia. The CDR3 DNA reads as TGTGCCAGCAGCTCCCCGGACAGGGAGGAAGAAAAACTGTTTTTT. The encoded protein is CASSSPDREEEKLFF. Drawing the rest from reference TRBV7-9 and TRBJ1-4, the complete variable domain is DTGVSQNPRHKITKRGQNVTFRCDPISEHNRLYWYRQTLGQGPEFLTYFQNEAQLEKSRLLSDRFSAERPKGSFSTLEIQRTEQGDSAMYLCASSSPDREEEKLFFGSGTQLSVL.